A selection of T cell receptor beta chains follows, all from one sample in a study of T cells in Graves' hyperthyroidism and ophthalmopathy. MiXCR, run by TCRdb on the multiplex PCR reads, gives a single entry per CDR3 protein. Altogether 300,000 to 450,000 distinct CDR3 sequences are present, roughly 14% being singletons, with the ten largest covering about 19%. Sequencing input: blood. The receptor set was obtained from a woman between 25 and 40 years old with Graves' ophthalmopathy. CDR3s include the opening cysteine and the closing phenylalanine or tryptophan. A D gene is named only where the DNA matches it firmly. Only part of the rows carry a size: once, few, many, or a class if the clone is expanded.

CDR3: CASSPLDSNQPQHF
size: many
V: TRBV18
D: -
J: TRBJ1-5

CDR3: CATSDRDRDSYNEQFF
size: many
V: TRBV24-1
D: TRBD1
J: TRBJ2-1

CDR3: CASSFHRVFLAGANVLTF
size: -
V: TRBV3-1
D: -
J: TRBJ2-6

CDR3: CASSFLGNEQFF
size: many
V: TRBV12-3/TRBV12-4
D: -
J: TRBJ2-1

CDR3: CSATMRDRLATDTQYF
size: once
V: TRBV20-1
D: -
J: TRBJ2-3

CDR3: CSAVRRGLNYEQYF
size: few
V: TRBV20-1
D: -
J: TRBJ2-7

CDR3: CSVQYMTGDSNQPQHF
size: -
V: TRBV20-1
D: TRBD1
J: TRBJ1-5

CDR3: CASSSPGPFSGQPQHF
size: many
V: TRBV12-3/TRBV12-4
D: -
J: TRBJ1-5

CDR3: CASSLVGQGLVNTEAFF
size: many
V: TRBV5-1
D: -
J: TRBJ1-1

CDR3: CASSSPALADTQYF
size: many
V: TRBV12-3/TRBV12-4
D: -
J: TRBJ2-3

CDR3: CASSVSRSGELFF
size: -
V: TRBV5-1
D: -
J: TRBJ2-2

CDR3: CASSSLSGGFADNSPLHF
size: many
V: TRBV28
D: -
J: TRBJ1-6

CDR3: CASSQVGRGLNEQFF
size: -
V: TRBV4-1
D: TRBD1
J: TRBJ2-1

CDR3: CASRRTGENTEAFF
size: many
V: TRBV12-3/TRBV12-4
D: TRBD1
J: TRBJ1-1

CDR3: CATSRHLNYGYTF
size: many
V: TRBV15
D: -
J: TRBJ1-2

CDR3: CASSFQGDTGELFF
size: -
V: TRBV5-1
D: -
J: TRBJ2-2

CDR3: CASSLFGMTGGRGAFF
size: many
V: TRBV7-9
D: TRBD1
J: TRBJ1-1

CDR3: CASASSGEDTQYF
size: many
V: TRBV7-2
D: TRBD2
J: TRBJ2-3

CDR3: CASSLVGLMDYEQYF
size: many
V: TRBV5-6
D: -
J: TRBJ2-7

CDR3: CAHGGTGELFF
size: many
V: TRBV30
D: -
J: TRBJ2-2

CDR3: CAISESVGPTSANEKLFF
size: -
V: TRBV10-3
D: -
J: TRBJ1-4

CDR3: CASKDQPQHF
size: many
V: TRBV28
D: -
J: TRBJ1-5

CDR3: CASSLVPQETQYF
size: -
V: TRBV19
D: -
J: TRBJ2-5

CDR3: CASSLRRDTISNQPQHF
size: many
V: TRBV28
D: -
J: TRBJ1-5

CDR3: CASSSALAGGQDTQYF
size: -
V: TRBV6-5
D: TRBD2
J: TRBJ2-3

CDR3: CASSSRGGGLQETQYF
size: many
V: TRBV9
D: -
J: TRBJ2-5

CDR3: CASSEEGGLRGTQYF
size: many
V: TRBV6-1
D: -
J: TRBJ2-5

CDR3: CASRLIIDTQYF
size: many
V: TRBV12-3/TRBV12-4
D: -
J: TRBJ2-3

CDR3: CASSEGGGETQYF
size: many
V: TRBV6-1
D: -
J: TRBJ2-5

CDR3: CASSRGTGVSYEQYF
size: many
V: TRBV18
D: TRBD1
J: TRBJ2-7

CDR3: CSARDALNYGYTF
size: many
V: TRBV20-1
D: -
J: TRBJ1-2

CDR3: CASTQTRARGGNEQFF
size: -
V: TRBV19
D: -
J: TRBJ2-1

CDR3: CASSVSGDSYNEQFF
size: few
V: TRBV9
D: -
J: TRBJ2-1

CDR3: CASSVGGQSYNEQFF
size: -
V: TRBV7-2
D: -
J: TRBJ2-1

CDR3: CASSLRRTEEAFF
size: many
V: TRBV7-2
D: -
J: TRBJ1-1

CDR3: CASSSDRASNYGYTF
size: many
V: TRBV7-9
D: TRBD1
J: TRBJ1-2

CDR3: CAISDSGGTDTQYF
size: many
V: TRBV10-3
D: TRBD2
J: TRBJ2-3

CDR3: CASSVGTANEKLFF
size: many
V: TRBV6-1
D: TRBD1
J: TRBJ1-4

CDR3: CASSPLNISPFGNTIYF
size: many
V: TRBV18
D: -
J: TRBJ1-3

CDR3: CASSDSGTNYGYTF
size: -
V: TRBV2
D: -
J: TRBJ1-2

CDR3: CASSRGQDYGYTF
size: many
V: TRBV5-1
D: TRBD1
J: TRBJ1-2

CDR3: CASSFGAARGNEQYF
size: many
V: TRBV11-2
D: -
J: TRBJ2-7

CDR3: CASSLPPGGTELTSYEQYF
size: -
V: TRBV7-2
D: -
J: TRBJ2-7

CDR3: CASSIQDTYEQYF
size: -
V: TRBV19
D: -
J: TRBJ2-7